The 29 T cell receptor beta chains given below trace back to one sample, sequenced in a study of T cells in Graves' hyperthyroidism and ophthalmopathy. Amplification targeted TCR beta CDR3 regions from RNA transcripts. During a first-round RT-PCR of the TCR CDR3, the HTBI primer set was used. Each CDR3 protein gets one entry after TCRdb re-called the multiplex PCR reads with MiXCR. The data show about 290,000 distinct CDR3 sequences, about 14% seen once. Sequenced sample: blood. The receptors here all came from a woman aged 25 to 39 with Graves' hyperthyroidism that later progressed to Graves' ophthalmopathy.

This clonotype was observed at least ten times. V usage is TRBV27 and J usage is TRBJ2-7, with a tentative D call TRBD2 (6 bases). Germline V gives CDR1 MNHEY, CDR2 SMNVEV (reference sequence). V lost 5 bases, J lost 5 bases, and 16 bases lay in between. CDR3 size: 14 residues. For the CDR3, the DNA is TGTGCCAGCAGTCCCCGTCCCGGGGGTAACGAGCAGTACTTC. Translation gives CASSPRPGGNEQYF.

This clonotype came up many times. This sequence joins TRBV30 and TRBJ2-7; 11 bases match TRBD2. Looked up from germline, CDR1 is GTSNPN and CDR2 is SVGIG (reference sequence). Trimming took 3 bases from V and 3 from J; bases not matched to a gene: 7. The CDR3 runs to 15 residues. CDR3 sequence: CAWRETSGSNYEQYF. The CDR3 DNA reads TGTGCCTGGAGGGAAACTAGCGGGAGTAACTACGAGCAGTACTTC.

At least ten counts were recorded for this clonotype. This chain links TRBV10-3 with TRBJ2-5, with TRBD2 matching 7 bases. Germline CDR1 and CDR2: ENHRY and SYGVKD. The CDR3 sequence is 13 residues long. After removal of 6 bases from V and 4 bases from J, the junction contained 5 bases not matched to a gene. The CDR3 DNA follows: TGTGCCATCAGCGGGCCGGGGGGAGAGACCCAGTACTTC. Translating gives CAISGPGGETQYF.

Remarks on this clonotype: In this CDR3 the conserved last residue, phenylalanine or tryptophan, is missing, so a read error is likely. The genes are TRBV7-2 and TRBJ2-7; no reliable D call. The CDR3 spans 16 residues. Deletions cut 2 bases from V and 5 bases from J, with 19 bases between. Germline V gene data show CDR1 as SGHTA and CDR2 as FQGNSA. CDR3 in DNA: TGTGCCAGCAGCTTAAGAACAGACATGAGTCTCCACGAGCAGTACCTC. It is translated as CASSLRTDMSLHEQYL.

The table lists this clonotype with a few counts. The V and J genes are TRBV6-5 and TRBJ2-7; D is perhaps TRBD2 (5 bases). V was clipped by 2 bases and J by 3 bases, with 8 bases between them. Per germline, CDR1 MNHEY and CDR2 SVGAGI. The CDR3 runs 13 residues. The CDR3 DNA reads TGTGCCAGCAGTTACGCGGGCAACTACGAGCAGTACTTC. It is translated as CASSYAGNYEQYF.

This clonotype was seen only a few times. The rearrangement links TRBV4-3 to TRBJ2-5; D is perhaps TRBD2 (6 bases). This CDR3 region has 16 residues. Germline-derived CDR1 and CDR2 are LGHNA and YSLEER. V dropped 0 bases and J dropped 2 bases, with 13 bases sitting between them. The CDR3 DNA reads as TGCGCCAGCAGCCAAGAGACCGGAGGGGAACAAGAGACCCAGTACTTC. This translates into CASSQETGGEQETQYF.

This clonotype has only a few counts. V is TRBV3-1 and J is TRBJ2-1, with 11 nucleotides matching TRBD1. The CDR3 length is 14 residues. Germline CDR1 LGHDT, CDR2 YNNKEL (reference sequence). V lost 4 bases to trimming and J lost 8 bases; unmatched junction nucleotides: 4. The CDR3 bases are TGTGCCAGCAGCCTGGACAGGGGGCCGGATGAGCAGTTCTTC. This translates into CASSLDRGPDEQFF.

In regard to this clonotype: A much larger clone is a single base away; this may be a read error. This sequence joins TRBV18 and TRBJ2-1; 10 nucleotides align to TRBD2. Unmatched junction bases numbered 14, after V lost 3 bases and J lost 9 bases. The CDR3 is made up of 17 amino acids. Germline assignment: CDR1 KGHSH and CDR2 LQKENI. CDR3 region: CASSPSRRAGGRGEQFF. The CDR3 nucleotides are TGTGCCAGCTCACCTTCGAGGAGAGCGGGAGGGAGGGGTGAGCAGTTCTTC.

This clonotype was observed at least ten times. This sequence joins TRBV18 and TRBJ1-6; D unclear. The CDR3 has 15 residues. V was shortened by 1 base and J by 5 bases, with 9 bases between the two germline ends. CDR1 KGHSH and CDR2 LQKENI come from the germline V gene. CDR3: CASSPRNTDNSPLHF. The CDR3 DNA reads as TGTGCCAGCTCACCACGGAACACTGATAATTCACCCCTCCACTTT.

This clonotype appeared many times. This sequence joins TRBV13 and TRBJ2-5; TRBD2 matches 8 bases. This CDR3 is built from 15 residues. CDR1 and CDR2 (germline): PRHDT, FYEKMQ (reference sequence). V shed 5 bases and J 1 base; nucleotides not matched to a gene: 6. CDR3 sequence (DNA): TGTGCCAGCAGCCATAATGGACTAGCCCAAGAGACCCAGTACTTC. Its translation is CASSHNGLAQETQYF.

This clonotype was recorded a few times. The chain uses TRBV9 and TRBJ2-3; D possibly corresponds to TRBD1 (6 bases). This CDR3 has 15 residues. CDR1 is SGDLS, CDR2 YYNGEE, per germline. Trimming shortened V by 3 bases and J by 4 bases, and 15 bases separated the two germline ends. In nucleotides, the CDR3 is TGTGCCAGCAGCGCAACAGGGCTTGGGGCAGATACGCAGTATTTT. This gives the protein CASSATGLGADTQYF.

Many counts were recorded for this clonotype. The chain is built from TRBV29-1 and TRBJ2-1; D is undetermined. The germline gives CDR1 SQVTM, CDR2 ANQGSEA. V lost 4 bases, J lost 1 base, and 11 bases lay in between. The CDR3 has 14 residues. The CDR3, as DNA: TGCAGCGTTGTGGACGGTACTTCCTACAATGAGCAGTTCTTC. It encodes CSVVDGTSYNEQFF.

This clonotype was seen at least ten times. The rearrangement links TRBV30 to TRBJ1-5, with D possibly TRBD1 on 5 matching bases. The V end lost 2 bases, the J end lost 7 bases, and 12 bases lay between the germline ends. The CDR3 is made up of 13 amino acids. CDR1 GTSNPN and CDR2 SVGIG come from the germline V gene (reference sequence). CDR3 protein: CAWSLGRGQPQHF. In DNA form, the CDR3 reads TGTGCCTGGAGTCTGGGAAGGGGACAGCCCCAGCATTTT.

V gene TRBV12-3 or TRBV12-4 combines with J gene TRBJ2-3, with D perhaps being TRBD1 or TRBD2 (5 bases each). CDR3 length: 14 amino acids. V was clipped by 4 bases and J by 1 base, with 9 bases between them. DNA for the CDR3: TGTGCCAGCAGTTCCCAGGGACGCACAGATACGCAGTATTTT. Its translation: CASSSQGRTDTQYF.

The rearrangement joins TRBV7-3 to TRBJ2-2; TRBD2 matches at 13 bases. Trimming at V came to 5 bases and at J to 6 bases, leaving 9 bases not matched to a gene. The CDR3 totals 17 residues. Looked up from germline, CDR1 is SGHTA and CDR2 is FQGTGA. The CDR3 loop is CASSLRTSGSKAGELFF. The DNA for the CDR3 is TGTGCCAGCAGCCTTCGGACTAGCGGGAGTAAGGCCGGGGAGCTGTTTTTT.

This clonotype was detected many times. The chain carries TRBV27 and TRBJ2-7; 10 nucleotides align to TRBD2. Germline V gives CDR1 MNHEY, CDR2 SMNVEV (reference sequence). V lost 2 bases to trimming and J lost 0 bases; unmatched junction nucleotides: 4. CDR3 length: 16 amino acids. CDR3 DNA: TGTGCCAGCAGTTTAACTAGCGGGACGTTCTCCTACGAGCAGTACTTC. This sequence encodes CASSLTSGTFSYEQYF.

The chain joins TRBV3-1 to TRBJ2-1, with 10 bases aligning to TRBD2. CDR3 length: 17 residues. Germline V lookup: CDR1 LGHDT, CDR2 YNNKEL (reference sequence). The V and J ends lost 0 bases and 2 bases, in that order; junction bases with no gene match: 4. CDR3 sequence reads: CASSQDLAGVTYNEQFF. In DNA, the CDR3 is TGTGCCAGCAGCCAAGATCTAGCGGGGGTCACCTACAATGAGCAGTTCTTC.

This clonotype has ten or more counts. The V call is TRBV12-3 or TRBV12-4, the J call TRBJ1-2; D may be TRBD1 (5 bases). This CDR3 region has 14 residues. V gave up 5 bases and J gave up 3 bases, with 13 bases separating them. The CDR3 is CASSRDREDYGYTF. The DNA of the CDR3 is TGTGCCAGCAGTCGGGACCGGGAAGACTATGGCTACACCTTC.

This clonotype was seen repeatedly, ten times or more. CDR3: CASSLRGRVDTQYF. The DNA of the CDR3 is TGTGCCAGCAGCCTGCGGGGAAGGGTAGATACGCAGTATTTT. The chain is built from TRBV3-1 and TRBJ2-3; D might be TRBD2 (6 bases). CDR3 length: 14 residues. V was pared by 4 bases and J by 5 bases, with 13 bases between. Germline V CDR1 and CDR2: LGHDT, YNNKEL (reference sequence).

There are many counts of this clonotype. The J gene is TRBJ2-1, the V gene TRBV29-1, with unresolved D. The germline CDR1 and CDR2 sequences are SQVTM and ANQGSEA. The CDR3 contains 13 residues. The ends were cut back, 3 bases at V and 10 bases at J, with 16 bases in the middle. The CDR3 DNA is TGCAGCGTTGATAAAATTGAAGCGTCGGAGCAGTTCTTC. This translates into CSVDKIEASEQFF.

This clonotype was detected only a few times. This sequence may be a read error, since a much larger clone differs from it by one base. The chain recombines TRBV5-1 with TRBJ2-1; D possibly corresponds to TRBD2 (7 bases). Trimming took off 5 bases at V and 10 bases at J, with 22 bases between the two ends. The CDR3 is made up of 15 amino acids. Germline V gene data show CDR1 as SGHRS and CDR2 as YFSETQ. For the CDR3, the DNA is TGCGCCAGCAGGGGGTTTGAGGGCGGCGGGGGCGAGCAGTTCTTC. Residues: CASRGFEGGGGEQFF.

This clonotype has a handful of counts. V is TRBV19 and J is TRBJ2-5; the match to TRBD2 covers 13 bases. The CDR3 consists of 16 residues. From germline, CDR1 is LNHDA and CDR2 SQIVND (reference sequence). The V gene end was trimmed by 1 base and the J gene end by 9 bases; junction bases not matched to a gene: 8. CDR3: CASSIGGTSGAGAQYF. The CDR3 DNA sequence: TGTGCCAGTAGTATAGGCGGGACTAGCGGGGCCGGGGCCCAGTACTTC.

This clonotype was counted many times. The chain has TRBV7-2 and TRBJ2-7; perhaps TRBD2 as D (6 bases). The CDR3 contains 15 residues. Germline assignment: CDR1 SGHTA and CDR2 FQGNSA. With 2 bases removed from V and 1 base from J, the gap between germline ends came to 12 bases. This chain's CDR3 is CASSLYLAGSYEQYF. CDR3 coding DNA: TGTGCCAGCAGCTTATACTTGGCGGGGTCCTACGAGCAGTACTTC. The whole variable domain, remainder taken from reference TRBV7-2 and TRBJ2-7, is GAGVSQSPSNKVTEKGKDVELRCDPISGHTALYWYRQSLGQGLEFLIYFQGNSAPDKSGLPSDRFSAERTGGSVSTLTIQRTQQEDSAVYLCASSLYLAGSYEQYFGPGTRLTVT.

The table lists this clonotype with many counts. V and J are TRBV10-3 and TRBJ1-1; no clear D. This CDR3 has 14 amino acids. The V end was cut by 10 bases, the J end by 3 bases, with 18 bases between. Germline CDR1 ENHRY, CDR2 SYGVKD. The CDR3: CANITAPGDTEAFF. Written as DNA, the CDR3 is TGTGCCAACATAACAGCCCCGGGAGACACTGAAGCTTTCTTT.

Ten or more counts support this clonotype. The chain joins TRBV18 to TRBJ2-7; D ambiguous. Germline CDR1 KGHSH, CDR2 LQKENI. Trimming removed 3 bases at V and 0 bases at J, with 12 bases between. The CDR3 contains 15 residues. CDR3 nucleotides: TGTGCCAGCTCACCGCGGACCTCCTCCTCCTACGAGCAGTACTTC. As protein: CASSPRTSSSYEQYF.

Ten or more counts support this clonotype. The V gene is TRBV5-5, the J gene TRBJ2-1; D possibly uses TRBD1 or TRBD2 (5 bases each). With 1 base removed from V and 10 bases from J, the gap between germline ends came to 15 bases. Per the germline V gene, CDR1 is SGHKS and CDR2 is YYEKEE (reference sequence). This CDR3 is 14 amino acids long. The CDR3 DNA reads as TGTGCCAGCAGCTTGCGGGGCCAAGGCTTGGAGCAGTTCTTC. It specifies CASSLRGQGLEQFF.

This clonotype appeared many times. The CDR3 DNA reads as TGTGCCAGCAGCAGCCGACTAGCGGGAGCTCGCTATGAGCAGTTCTTC. Its translation: CASSSRLAGARYEQFF. The chain recombines TRBV7-2 with TRBJ2-1; 12 nucleotides align to TRBD2. The trim removed 5 bases at V and 8 bases at J, leaving 10 bases unmatched. Germline-derived CDR1 and CDR2 are SGHTA and FQGNSA. This CDR3 is built from 16 residues.

This clonotype was observed at least ten times. The chain carries TRBV7-9 and TRBJ2-1; TRBD1 agrees at 9 bases. The CDR3 spans 15 residues. Germline V gene lookup returns CDR1 SEHNR and CDR2 FQNEAQ (reference sequence). After removal of 6 bases from V and 5 bases from J, the junction contained 8 bases not matched to a gene. The CDR3 spells CASSYRDRVDNEQFF. The CDR3 DNA reads TGTGCCAGCAGTTACCGGGACAGGGTCGACAATGAGCAGTTCTTC.

This clonotype occurred many times. The chain has TRBV7-8 and TRBJ1-1, with 8 positions matching TRBD1. V gave up 2 bases and J gave up 6 bases; unmatched junction bases: 11. Germline V lookup: CDR1 SGHVS, CDR2 FQNEAQ. This CDR3 is built from 16 residues. CDR3 coding DNA: TGTGCCAGCAGCTTATTTTACGGACAGGGAGTCGCTGAAGCTTTCTTT. Protein sequence: CASSLFYGQGVAEAFF.